The 6 T cell receptor beta chains in this list originate from one sample, sequenced in a study of blood T cell repertoires in COVID-19. Clones were read by immunoSEQ multiplex PCR, and TCRdb kept only the in-frame ones, dropping some. Among 70,000 to 95,000 clones listed, about 86% were seen once. What was sequenced was peripheral blood. The receptors come from a woman in her seventies with acute or convalescent COVID-19.

The chain links TRBV6-1 to TRBJ2-3; the D is unclear. The V end was cut by 1 base, the J end by 4 bases, with 6 bases between. CDR3 length: 13 residues. CDR1 is MNHNS and CDR2 is SASEGT in the germline V gene. The CDR3 reads CASSEGRSDTQYF. CDR3 sequence (DNA): TGTGCCAGCAGTGAAGGTAGATCAGATACGCAGTATTTT.

The V call is TRBV7-8, the J call TRBJ2-3; 9 bases fit TRBD2. Germline CDR1 SGHVS, CDR2 FQNEAQ. The CDR3 consists of 12 residues. V was clipped by 6 bases and J by 13 bases; unmatched bases: 8. The CDR3 DNA reads TGTGCCAGCAGAACCCGGGCGGGGGGGGAGTATTTT. Amino acids: CASRTRAGGEYF.

This clone was observed at least ten times. This chain joins TRBV19 and TRBJ1-2; D call uncertain. There are 13 residues in the CDR3. The ends were cut back, 3 bases at V and 6 bases at J, with 11 bases in the middle. Germline CDR1 reads LNHDA; CDR2 reads SQIVND (reference sequence). The CDR3 is CASSMLVANGYTF. In DNA, the CDR3 is TGTGCCAGTAGTATGTTGGTTGCTAATGGCTACACCTTC.

The V and J genes are TRBV6-5 and TRBJ1-1; the D is unclear. Germline V gives CDR1 MNHEY, CDR2 SVGAGI. CDR3 size: 14 residues. Trimming removed 6 bases from V and 1 base from J, with 12 bases in between. The CDR3 loop is CASSPSLWNTEAFF. CDR3 bases: TGTGCCAGCAGCCCCTCCTTGTGGAACACTGAAGCTTTCTTT.

The chain combines TRBV5-4 with TRBJ1-1, with 7 bases lining up with TRBD1. The CDR3 is 17 amino acids. V dropped 1 base and J dropped 5; count of bases not matched to a gene: 14. Germline V lookup: CDR1 SGHNT, CDR2 YYREEE (reference sequence). CDR3 region: CASSLWGETGVWTEAFF. CDR3 coding DNA: TGTGCCAGCAGCTTGTGGGGGGAAACAGGGGTATGGACTGAAGCTTTCTTT.

The chain links TRBV6-9 to TRBJ2-1, with 10 positions matching TRBD2. The CDR3 is made up of 18 amino acids. Germline V gene data show CDR1 as MNHGY and CDR2 as SVAAGI. With V trimmed by 7 bases and J by 9 bases, 21 bases remained unmatched. CDR3 bases: TGTGCCAGCAACAAAGGGGATAGCGGGGGGTTTGACCGGGGTGAGCAGTTCTTC. It yields the protein CASNKGDSGGFDRGEQFF.